This TCR beta chain was observed in a study of T cells in Graves' hyperthyroidism and ophthalmopathy. Amplification targeted TCR beta CDR3 regions from RNA transcripts. Carried out on the TCR CDR3, a first-round RT-PCR used the HTBI primer set. TCRdb re-derived calls from the multiplex PCR reads in MiXCR, one entry per CDR3 protein. The sample shows about 710,000 distinct CDR3 sequences, 15% to 20% of them seen only once. Many counts were recorded for this clonotype. Germline V gives CDR1 SNHLY, CDR2 FYNNEI. This CDR3 is built from 13 residues. V was pared by 4 bases and J by 9 bases, with 13 bases between.

The source of this sequence is a man aged 18 to 29 with Graves' hyperthyroidism. The rearrangement links TRBV2 to TRBJ2-1, with D possibly TRBD1 on 6 matching bases. Sequencing used blood. Here the CDR3 reads CASSAGVGFEQFF. Written as DNA, the CDR3 is TGTGCCAGCAGTGCAGGGGTGGGGTTTGAGCAGTTCTTC. The full variable domain, completed using reference TRBV2 and TRBJ2-1, is EPEVTQTPSHQVTQMGQEVILRCVPISNHLYFYWYRQILGQKVEFLVSFYNNEISEKSEIFDDQFSVERPDGSNFTLKIRSTKLEDSAMYFCASSAGVGFEQFFGPGTRLTVL.